This record concerns one TCR beta chain sequence. Its matching antigen is unknown. This entry is derived from a study of siplizumab effects on memory and regulatory T cells. With V trimmed by 4 bases and J by 0 bases, 15 bases remained unmatched. The CDR3 sequence is 18 residues long. Looked up from germline, CDR1 is SGHRS and CDR2 is YFSETQ. The study assayed about 10^5 TCR templates per sample. Clones were sequenced by immunoSEQ multiplex PCR, and TCRdb holds only the in-frame ones, with some missing. The sample lists 100,000 or so clones, around 90% occurring once. Findings and limits, study-wide: Memory cells seemed less diverse than naive T cells, which seemed major alloresponse contributors. Significantly reduced by siplizumab was the cumulative frequency of alloreactive sequences, namely those traceable to unstimulated CD4+ memory cells. Where siplizumab was present, mappable alloreactive CD4+ clones averaged around 70% Treg-derived, compared with roughly 26% in controls.

Sequencing was performed on non-Treg CD4+ T cells sorted from blood. This clonotype originated in a human donor in good health. The J gene is TRBJ1-1, the V gene TRBV5-1; the match to TRBD1 covers 7 bases. This CDR3 is CASSARQGMGIVNTEAFF. As DNA, the CDR3 is TGCGCCAGCAGCGCCCGACAGGGTATGGGTATAGTGAACACTGAAGCTTTCTTT.